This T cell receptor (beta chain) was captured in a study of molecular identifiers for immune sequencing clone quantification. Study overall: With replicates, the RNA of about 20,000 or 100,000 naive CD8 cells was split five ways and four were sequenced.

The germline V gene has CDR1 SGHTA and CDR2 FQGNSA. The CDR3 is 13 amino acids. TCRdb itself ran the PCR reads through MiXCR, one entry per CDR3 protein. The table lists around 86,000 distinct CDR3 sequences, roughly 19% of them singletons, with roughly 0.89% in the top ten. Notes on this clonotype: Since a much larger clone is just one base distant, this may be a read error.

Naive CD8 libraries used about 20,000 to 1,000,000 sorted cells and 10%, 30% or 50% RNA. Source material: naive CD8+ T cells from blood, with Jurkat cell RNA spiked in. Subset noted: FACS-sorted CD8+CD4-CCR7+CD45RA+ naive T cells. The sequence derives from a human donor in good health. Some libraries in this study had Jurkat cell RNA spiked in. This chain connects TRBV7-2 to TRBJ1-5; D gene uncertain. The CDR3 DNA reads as TGTGCCAGCAGCTTAGTGGTCGGTCAGTCCCAGCATTTT. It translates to CASSLVVGQSQHF. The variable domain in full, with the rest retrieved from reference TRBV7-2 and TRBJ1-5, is GAGVSQSPSNKVTEKGKDVELRCDPISGHTALYWYRQSLGQGLEFLIYFQGNSAPDKSGLPSDRFSAERTGGSVSTLTIQRTQQEDSAVYLCASSLVVGQSQHFGDGTRLSIL.